One sample yielded the 13 T cell receptor beta chains listed below, sequenced in a study of CD8 T cells in Susac syndrome. An input of roughly 0.5 to 1 ug of RNA was subjected to reverse transcription using random hexamers. TCRdb recomputed calls from the immunoSEQ multiplex PCR reads with MiXCR, one row per CDR3 protein. The sample has 140,000 to 150,000 distinct CDR3 sequences, about 94% seen once; the top ten hold 0.065% to 0.1%. The sample taken for sequencing was CD4+ T cells from PBMCs. The source is a human donor with Susac syndrome.

This chain joins TRBV20-1 and TRBJ2-1; unclear D gene. With 1 base removed from V and 3 bases from J, the gap between germline ends came to 16 bases. Germline V gene sequence: CDR1 DFQATT, CDR2 SNEGSKA (reference sequence). This CDR3 has 16 residues. The CDR3 spells CSARGSSTLLYNEQFF. The CDR3 nucleotides are TGCAGTGCTAGAGGGTCTTCGACCCTTCTCTACAATGAGCAGTTCTTC.

V and J are TRBV9 and TRBJ2-1; D ambiguous. Trimming cost V 1 base and J 8 bases, with 16 bases left between them. The CDR3 loop spans 15 amino acids. Per the germline V gene, CDR1 is SGDLS and CDR2 is YYNGEE. In DNA form, the CDR3 reads TGTGCCAGCAGCGTAACGCCATCCAACGGTGATGAGCAGTTCTTC. It codes for CASSVTPSNGDEQFF.

In its sample, this clonotype was seen once. This chain's CDR3 is CSARGQVNTEAFF. CDR3 DNA sequence: TGCAGTGCTAGAGGGCAGGTGAACACTGAAGCTTTCTTT. The V call is TRBV20-1, the J call TRBJ1-1; D not certain. V gave up 1 base and J gave up 0 bases, with 6 bases separating them. CDR1 is DFQATT and CDR2 is SNEGSKA in the germline V gene (reference sequence). The length of the CDR3 is 13 residues.

The V call is TRBV4-1, the J call TRBJ1-1, with 7 bases aligning to TRBD1. V was pared by 0 bases and J by 4 bases, with 5 bases of the junction left unmatched. Germline V gene data show CDR1 as MGHRA and CDR2 as YSYEKL. The CDR3 spans 15 residues. The DNA of the CDR3 is TGCGCCAGCAGCCAAGAGGGGGCAGGGGGCACTGAAGCTTTCTTT. As protein: CASSQEGAGGTEAFF.

The CDR3 is CASSYSNPSRYEQYF. CDR3 DNA sequence: TGTGCCAGCAGTTACTCGAACCCTAGCAGATACGAGCAGTACTTC. The rearrangement joins TRBV6-5 to TRBJ2-7; TRBD2 might be the D (5 bases). The V and J ends lost 0 bases and 4 bases respectively, with 13 bases between them. The CDR3 is 15 amino acids. The germline V gene has CDR1 MNHEY and CDR2 SVGAGI.

J is TRBJ2-5 and V is TRBV5-1, with a weak D call TRBD2 (5 bases). Looked up from germline, CDR1 is SGHRS and CDR2 is YFSETQ. Trimming cost V 6 bases and J 5 bases, with 17 bases left between them. The CDR3 is made up of 14 amino acids. The CDR3 spells CASISRLCGETQYF. The CDR3 region has the DNA TGCGCCAGCATCTCGAGGTTATGCGGGGAGACCCAGTACTTC.

The V call is TRBV27, the J call TRBJ2-4; D call uncertain. Germline lookup yields CDR1 MNHEY and CDR2 SMNVEV (reference sequence). Trimming cost V 4 bases and J 1 base, with 8 bases left between them. CDR3 length equals 14 residues. The CDR3 DNA follows: TGTGCCAGCAGTTCGGGTCTGGCCAAAAACATTCAGTACTTC. It codes for CASSSGLAKNIQYF.

This clonotype was detected only once. This chain joins TRBV3-1 and TRBJ2-7, with TRBD2 identical over 7 bases. The CDR3 is made up of 15 amino acids. The V and J ends lost 2 bases and 2 bases, in that order; junction bases with no gene match: 6. The V gene's germline CDR1 is LGHDT and CDR2 YNNKEL (reference sequence). The CDR3 loop reads CASSQRVAGAYEQYF. Written as DNA, the CDR3 is TGTGCCAGCAGCCAACGGGTGGCGGGGGCCTACGAGCAGTACTTC.

The chain carries TRBV12-3 or TRBV12-4 and TRBJ1-1, with a tentative D call TRBD1 (6 bases). Trimming removed 6 bases from V and 2 bases from J, with 13 bases in between. This CDR3 has 14 amino acids. This CDR3 reads CASRSNRDNTEAFF. CDR3 DNA: TGTGCCAGCAGATCCAACAGGGACAACACTGAAGCTTTCTTT.

V usage is TRBV13 and J usage is TRBJ2-7; a weak D match, TRBD2 (5 bases). CDR1 and CDR2 (germline): PRHDT, FYEKMQ (reference sequence). The CDR3 spans 13 residues. The V end was cut by 5 bases, the J end by 5 bases, with 13 bases between. The CDR3, as DNA: TGTGCCAGCAGCACGCGCCCCGGGGACGAGCAGTACTTC. Protein: CASSTRPGDEQYF.

The V and J genes are TRBV5-1 and TRBJ2-7, with 7 bases that match TRBD1. J was trimmed by 7 bases and V by 2 bases; bases with no gene match: 6. The CDR3 contains 13 residues. CDR1 SGHRS and CDR2 YFSETQ come from the germline V gene. CDR3 protein: CASSFEGAQEQYF. DNA for the CDR3: TGCGCCAGCAGCTTCGAGGGGGCTCAGGAGCAGTACTTC.

This chain links TRBV7-9 with TRBJ1-1; D is possibly TRBD1 (6 bases). In germline, CDR1 is SEHNR, CDR2 FQNEAQ (reference sequence). This CDR3 spans 15 amino acids. The V end lost 5 bases, the J end lost 1 base, and 14 bases lay between the germline ends. Written as DNA, the CDR3 is TGTGCCAGCAGCCCGGCCGGGACAACGAACACTGAAGCTTTCTTT. Translation gives CASSPAGTTNTEAFF.

V usage is TRBV13 and J usage is TRBJ2-7, with 7 bases fitting TRBD2. The J segment lost 9 bases and the V segment lost 5 bases, leaving 10 bases of the junction unmatched. The length of the CDR3 is 13 residues. Germline lookup yields CDR1 PRHDT and CDR2 FYEKMQ (reference sequence). CDR3 amino acids: CASSPPGGGRQYF. The CDR3 DNA follows: TGTGCCAGCAGCCCCCCGGGGGGTGGGAGGCAGTACTTC.